Detailed here is one T cell receptor (beta chain). The germline V and J ends were trimmed by 5 bases and 5 bases, with 11 bases remaining between them. CDR1 MRHNA and CDR2 SNTAGT come from the germline V gene. CDR3 length: 13 residues. How the authors handled the data: Reference gene primer amplification yielded estimated nucleated cell counts. The protocol was immunoSEQ multiplex PCR, while the TCRdb copy is restricted to in-frame clones and leaves out a portion. For V, J and clone size, that table is used; D and trimming come from the DNA. This table holds 150,000 or so clones, roughly nine tenths found once. The source of the sample is a study of blood T cell repertoires in COVID-19. Overall study: Researchers got acute and convalescent COVID-19 samples from the United States, Italy and Spain.

The Seattle patients joined while their infection was active and were tracked longitudinally afterward. Material: peripheral blood. The clonotype comes from a man between 18 and 29 years old with COVID-19, enrolled during active disease. V and J are TRBV6-4 and TRBJ2-3, with D tentatively TRBD2 (5 bases). CDR3 sequence (DNA): TGTGCCAGCAGTCGCACAGCGGAAGATACGCAGTATTTT. The encoded protein is CASSRTAEDTQYF.